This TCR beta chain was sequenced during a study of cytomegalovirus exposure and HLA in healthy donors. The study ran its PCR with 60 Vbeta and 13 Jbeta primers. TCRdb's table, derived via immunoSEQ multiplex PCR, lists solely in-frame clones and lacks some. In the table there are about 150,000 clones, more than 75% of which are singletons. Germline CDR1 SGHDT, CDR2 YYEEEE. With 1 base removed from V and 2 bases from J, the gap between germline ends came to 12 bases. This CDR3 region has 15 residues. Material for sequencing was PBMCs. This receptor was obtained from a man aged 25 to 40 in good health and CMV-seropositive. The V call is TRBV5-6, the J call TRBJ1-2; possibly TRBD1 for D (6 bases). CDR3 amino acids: CASSLYRDNNYGYTF. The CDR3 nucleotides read TGTGCCAGCAGCTTGTACAGGGACAACAACTATGGCTACACCTTC.